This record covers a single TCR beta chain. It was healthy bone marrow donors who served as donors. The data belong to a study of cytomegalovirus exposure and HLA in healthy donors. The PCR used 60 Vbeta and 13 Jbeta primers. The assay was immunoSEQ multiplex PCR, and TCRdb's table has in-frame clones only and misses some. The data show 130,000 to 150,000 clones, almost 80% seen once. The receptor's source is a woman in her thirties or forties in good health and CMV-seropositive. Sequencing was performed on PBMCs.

The CDR3 region has the DNA TGTGCCAGCAGTTACTCGAACCAGGGCACCTACGAGCAGTACTTC. This translates into CASSYSNQGTYEQYF. The V and J genes are TRBV6-5 and TRBJ2-7; TRBD1 might be the D (5 bases). Germline CDR1 and CDR2: MNHEY and SVGAGI. This CDR3 is built from 15 residues. The V end was cut by 0 bases, the J end by 2 bases, with 11 bases between.